This T cell receptor (beta chain) is from a study of control samples from healthy donors and cancer patients. The assay was immunoSEQ multiplex PCR, and TCRdb's table has in-frame clones only and misses some. The repertoire holds roughly 120,000 clones, roughly 91% seen once, with around 2.5% in the top ten. Germline-derived CDR1 and CDR2 are MNHEY and SVGAGI. V dropped 6 bases and J dropped 3 bases, with 14 bases sitting between them. The length of the CDR3 is 14 residues. This receptor was taken from a woman aged 65 to 85 in good health. The J gene is TRBJ1-1, the V gene TRBV6-5; D might be TRBD1 (6 bases). The sample consisted of blood. The CDR3 nucleotides read TGTGCCAGCAGACGAGGGGGGGGCGACACTGAAGCTTTCTTT. This sequence encodes CASRRGGGDTEAFF.